This TCR beta chain was captured by sequencing in a study of regulatory T cells in long-lasting Graves disease. Overall study findings and caveats: Persistent-disease Graves' patients showed less TCR diversity than new cases.

The sample's time point: newly diagnosed GD, antithyroid drugs for less than 3 months. With RNA extracted from PBMCs as input, the TCR library was made. The CDR3 spans 12 residues. V dropped 6 bases and J dropped 8; count of bases not matched to a gene: 2. This clonotype has at least ten counts. The antigen is unknown. Relying on iRepertoire HTBI primers and Arm-PCR of CDR3 regions, the team built TCR beta libraries. TCRdb re-called the multiplex PCR reads with MiXCR, one entry per CDR3 protein. Among about 380,000 distinct CDR3 sequences, about 14% were seen once, and the ten largest hold about 20%. The receptor was isolated from a female donor with Graves disease. The chain carries TRBV12-3 or TRBV12-4 and TRBJ1-2, with 11 bases aligning to TRBD1. Sequencing used peripheral blood mononuclear cells (PBMCs), obtained at new diagnosis, from a patient treated with antithyroid drugs. CDR3 nucleotide sequence: TGTGCCAGCAGCCGGACAGGGGGCGGCTACACCTTC. Translated: CASSRTGGGYTF.